Detailed here is one T cell receptor beta chain. No antigen is known for it. These data come from a study of cytomegalovirus exposure and HLA in healthy donors. Study information: From donors who were HLA-typed, an early data release held about 85 million unique TCRs. Of several hundred genotyped donors, more than 65% grouped in the Caucasian-associated ancestry cluster.

The CDR3 contains 15 residues. V was pared by 4 bases and J by 4 bases, with 16 bases between. Germline lookup yields CDR1 MNHEY and CDR2 SVGAGI. Study outcomes and limitations: In a later analysis, TCR beta V- and J-gene trimming was associated with a missense DCLRE1C variant.

PCR employed 60 Vbeta and 13 Jbeta primers. Method: immunoSEQ multiplex PCR; TCRdb's copy keeps in-frame clones and lacks some. The sample has around 150,000 clones, 78% seen once. Sequencing input: PBMCs. The receptor's source is a male donor in good health and CMV-seronegative. The rearrangement joins TRBV6-5 to TRBJ1-2, with D hard to call. The CDR3 DNA reads as TGTGCCAGCAGTTCCCCGGGAGGTACCAGCTATGGCTACACCTTC. Protein: CASSSPGGTSYGYTF.